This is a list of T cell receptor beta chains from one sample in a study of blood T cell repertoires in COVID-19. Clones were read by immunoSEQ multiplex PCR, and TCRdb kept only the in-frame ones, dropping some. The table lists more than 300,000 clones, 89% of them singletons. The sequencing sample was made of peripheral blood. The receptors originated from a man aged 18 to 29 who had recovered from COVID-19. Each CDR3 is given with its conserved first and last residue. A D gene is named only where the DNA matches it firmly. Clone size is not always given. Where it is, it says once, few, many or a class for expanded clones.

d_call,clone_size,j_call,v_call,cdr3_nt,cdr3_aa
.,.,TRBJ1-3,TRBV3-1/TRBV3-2,TGTGCCAGCAGCCAAGCGGGATCCTTCTCTGGAAACACCATATATTTT,CASSQAGSFSGNTIYF
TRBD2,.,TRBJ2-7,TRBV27,TGTGCCAGCAGTTGGGAGGGTACCCGCTACGAGCAGTACTTC,CASSWEGTRYEQYF
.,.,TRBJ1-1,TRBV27,TGTGCCAGCAGTTCAGGGATGAACACTGAAGCTTTCTTT,CASSSGMNTEAFF
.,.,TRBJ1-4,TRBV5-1,TGCGCCAGCAGCTTGGGGCAGGGCTCTAATGAAAAACTGTTTTTT,CASSLGQGSNEKLFF
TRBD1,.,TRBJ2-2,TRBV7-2,TGTGCCAGCAGCTTCGGGACAGGGCCGTTTAACACCGGGGAGCTGTTTTTT,CASSFGTGPFNTGELFF
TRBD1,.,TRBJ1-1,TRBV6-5,TGTGCCAGCAGTCGAAACAGGGGTGGGGCTTTCTTT,CASSRNRGGAFF
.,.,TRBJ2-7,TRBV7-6,TGTGCCAGCAGCTTAGAGGACTTATTCTACGAGCAGTACTTC,CASSLEDLFYEQYF
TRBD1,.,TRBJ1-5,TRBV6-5,TGTGCCAGCACCCCGGCCGGGACAGGGGATCAGCCCCAGCATTTT,CASTPAGTGDQPQHF
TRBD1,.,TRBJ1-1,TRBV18,TGTGCCAGCTCACCAATGGGACAGGGGGCAAGCAACACTGAAGCTTTCTTT,CASSPMGQGASNTEAFF
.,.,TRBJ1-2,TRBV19,TGTGCCAGTAGCAGACAGGATACTAACTATGGCTACACCTTC,CASSRQDTNYGYTF
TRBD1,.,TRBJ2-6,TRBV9,TGTGCCAGCAGCACCCCGGGACAGGGCTCCCTGGGAGGGGCCAACGTCCTGACTTTC,CASSTPGQGSLGGANVLTF
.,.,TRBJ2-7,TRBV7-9,TGTGCCAGCAGCTTAGTCCGGGGGTACGAGCAGTACTTC,CASSLVRGYEQYF
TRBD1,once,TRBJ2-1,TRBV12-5,TGTGCTAGTGGTTTGGGGACAGGGGGTAACAATGAGCAGTTCTTC,CASGLGTGGNNEQFF
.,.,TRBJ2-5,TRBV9,TGTGCCAGCAGCGTAAGCCCCGGGAGTGTGGAGACCCAGTACTTC,CASSVSPGSVETQYF
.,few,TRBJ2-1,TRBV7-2,TGTGCCAGCAGCCTCACTAGCTATGAGCAGTTCTTC,CASSLTSYEQFF
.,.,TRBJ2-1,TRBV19,TGTGCCAGTAGCCAGGCATCCAATGAGCAGTTCTTC,CASSQASNEQFF
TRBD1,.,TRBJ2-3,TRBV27,TGTGCCAGCAGTGCCAGGGGGCGCATCCTAGATACGCAGTATTTT,CASSARGRILDTQYF
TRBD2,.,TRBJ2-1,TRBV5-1,TGCGCCAGCAGCCTTAGCGGGAGCTCCTACAATGAGCAGTTCTTC,CASSLSGSSYNEQFF
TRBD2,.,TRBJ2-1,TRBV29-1,TGCAGCGTTGTAGCGGGAGGCAATGAGCAGTTCTTC,CSVVAGGNEQFF
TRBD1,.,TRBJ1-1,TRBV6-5,TGTGCCAGCAGTCCCGGGTCGACAGGGAGGAAGGAAGCTTTCTTT,CASSPGSTGRKEAFF
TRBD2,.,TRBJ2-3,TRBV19,TGTGCCAGTAAGAAGCGGGAGAGCACAGATACGCAGTATTTT,CASKKRESTDTQYF
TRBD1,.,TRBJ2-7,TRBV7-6,TGTGCCAGCAGCCGAGGACAGGGACCGTCCTACGAGCAGTACTTC,CASSRGQGPSYEQYF
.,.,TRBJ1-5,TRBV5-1,TGCGCCAGCAGCCAACGGGGGGGGGCCAATCAGCCCCAGCATTTT,CASSQRGGANQPQHF
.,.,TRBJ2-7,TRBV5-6,TGTGCCAGCAGCTTGGAGGTCAGCCACTTCGACTTATCCTACGAGCAGTACTTC,CASSLEVSHFDLSYEQYF
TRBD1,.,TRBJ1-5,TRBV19,TGTGCCAGTAGTATCTTTAGGGACAGCAGTTCTAGCAATCAGCCCCAGCATTTT,CASSIFRDSSSSNQPQHF
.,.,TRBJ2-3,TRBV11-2,TGTGCCAGCAGCTTAGATCTTGCAGCCCTCGCGGTTACGCAGTATTTT,CASSLDLAALAVTQYF